The 14 T cell receptor beta chains below were found in one sample sequenced in a study of PD-1 blockade in classical Hodgkin lymphoma. Libraries were prepared by immunoSEQ multiplex PCR; TCRdb keeps only in-frame clonotypes and omits some of them. This table holds roughly 50,000 clones, 81% found once. No patient escaped relapse after autologous stem cell transplantation, and brentuximab vedotin exposure varied. The source was peripheral blood mononuclear cells (PBMCs), collected at baseline. The source is a human donor with classical Hodgkin lymphoma.

This chain connects TRBV5-1 to TRBJ2-5; maybe TRBD2 (6 bases). With 1 base removed from V and 4 bases from J, the gap between germline ends came to 14 bases. CDR1 and CDR2 (germline): SGHRS, YFSETQ. This CDR3 spans 15 amino acids. In DNA, the CDR3 is TGCGCCAGCAGCTTGTACGGGAGTGCTGGAGAGACCCAGTACTTC. Residues: CASSLYGSAGETQYF.

In DNA form, the CDR3 reads TGTGCCAGCACCGAGATGGCTGAAGCTTTCTTT. Amino acid sequence: CASTEMAEAFF. The chain combines TRBV2 with TRBJ1-1, with no clear D. The CDR3 is made up of 11 amino acids. V lost 7 bases, J lost 6 bases, and 9 bases lay in between. Germline V lookup: CDR1 SNHLY, CDR2 FYNNEI.

This clone was seen only a few times. The genes are TRBV29-1 and TRBJ1-1; possibly TRBD1 for D (5 bases). The length of the CDR3 is 12 residues. Germline-derived CDR1 and CDR2 are SQVTM and ANQGSEA. The V end was cut by 6 bases, the J end by 0 bases, with 8 bases between. CDR3 region: CSVGQMNTEAFF. CDR3 DNA sequence: TGCAGCGTCGGACAAATGAACACTGAAGCTTTCTTT.

This sequence joins TRBV11-2 and TRBJ1-2; D not resolved. V was pared by 7 bases and J by 1 base, with 16 bases between. The CDR3 runs to 15 residues. CDR1 is SGHAT and CDR2 is FQNNGV in the germline V gene. CDR3 sequence (DNA): TGTGCCAGCATCCCTGTACGGGCCGTTAACTATGGCTACACCTTC. As protein: CASIPVRAVNYGYTF.

The chain links TRBV11-1 to TRBJ2-7; 11 bases match TRBD2. CDR1 is SGHAT, CDR2 FQDESV, per germline (reference sequence). With 1 base clipped from V and 3 bases from J, the junction kept 14 bases outside the gene matches. The CDR3 length is 19 residues. DNA of the CDR3: TGTGCCAGCAGCTTAGTTCGGGGACTAGCGGCCCTGGGGAACTACGAGCAGTACTTC. It translates to CASSLVRGLAALGNYEQYF. Filled out from reference TRBV11-1 and TRBJ2-7, the complete variable domain reads EAEVAQSPRYKITEKSQAVAFWCDPISGHATLYWYRQILGQGPELLVQFQDESVVDDSQLPKDRFSAERLKGVDSTLKIQPAELGDSAMYLCASSLVRGLAALGNYEQYFGPGTRLTVT.

This clone came up once. This chain uses TRBV5-1 with TRBJ2-2; D is ambiguous. V lost 3 bases to trimming and J lost 8 bases, with 14 bases between them. Per the germline V gene, CDR1 is SGHRS and CDR2 is YFSETQ. This CDR3 has 14 amino acids. Here the CDR3 DNA reads TGCGCCAGCAGCTCAGGACCTCCGGCTGGGGAGCTGTTTTTT. It is translated as CASSSGPPAGELFF. Using reference TRBV5-1 and TRBJ2-2 for the parts outside the CDR3, the full variable domain is KAGVTQTPRYLIKTRGQQVTLSCSPISGHRSVSWYQQTPGQGLQFLFEYFSETQRNKGNFPGRFSGRQFSNSRSEMNVSTLELGDSALYLCASSSGPPAGELFFGEGSRLTVL.

The gene calls are TRBV2 and TRBJ1-4; D is possibly TRBD1 (6 bases). Germline-derived CDR1 and CDR2 are SNHLY and FYNNEI. The CDR3 totals 15 residues. Between the trimmed V and J ends, which lost 1 base and 7 bases, there was a span of 13 bases. The CDR3 nucleotides are TGTGCCAGCAGTGAAGTGACAGGATTTTTTGAAAAACTGTTTTTT. As protein: CASSEVTGFFEKLFF. Variable domain in full (rest from reference TRBV2 and TRBJ1-4): EPEVTQTPSHQVTQMGQEVILRCVPISNHLYFYWYRQILGQKVEFLVSFYNNEISEKSEIFDDQFSVERPDGSNFTLKIRSTKLEDSAMYFCASSEVTGFFEKLFFGSGTQLSVL.

The V gene is TRBV4-3, the J gene TRBJ2-5, with TRBD2 matching over 11 bases. Germline loops: CDR1 LGHNA, CDR2 YSLEER. The J segment lost 3 bases and the V segment lost 4 bases, leaving 4 bases of the junction unmatched. The CDR3 has 15 residues. CDR3 coding DNA: TGCGCCAGCAGCCCCACACTAGCGGGAGAAGAGACCCAGTACTTC. It translates to CASSPTLAGEETQYF.

This chain connects TRBV30 to TRBJ2-3, with D unclear. Germline CDR1 is GTSNPN and CDR2 is SVGIG (reference sequence). V was clipped by 0 bases and J by 1 base, with 8 bases between them. This CDR3 is built from 14 residues. As DNA, the CDR3 is TGTGCCTGGAGTGTAGGGTATGGCACAGATACGCAGTATTTT. This gives the protein CAWSVGYGTDTQYF.

The sample holds a few counts of this clone. The gene calls are TRBV5-6 and TRBJ1-1, with 11 bases lining up with TRBD1. V lost 4 bases and J lost 4; bases outside the gene matches: 6. CDR3 length: 15 amino acids. Germline CDR1 reads SGHDT; CDR2 reads YYEEEE. The CDR3 here is CASSPTGTGGTEAFF. The DNA for the CDR3 is TGTGCCAGCAGCCCGACAGGGACAGGGGGCACTGAAGCTTTCTTT.

The V and J genes are TRBV19 and TRBJ1-1; the match to TRBD1 covers 9 bases. V lost 5 bases, J lost 2 bases, and 12 bases stayed unmatched. CDR1 is LNHDA and CDR2 is SQIVND in the germline V gene (reference sequence). This CDR3 region has 17 residues. Here the CDR3 DNA reads TGTGCCAGTAGTGCCCATCCCGCCACAGGGGGCAACACTGAAGCTTTCTTT. Translating gives CASSAHPATGGNTEAFF. Filled out from reference TRBV19 and TRBJ1-1, the complete variable domain reads DGGITQSPKYLFRKEGQNVTLSCEQNLNHDAMYWYRQDPGQGLRLIYYSQIVNDFQKGDIAEGYSVSREKKESFPLTVTSAQKNPTAFYLCASSAHPATGGNTEAFFGQGTRLTVV.

The genes are TRBV5-4 and TRBJ1-2; TRBD1 is a possible D gene (6 bases). Germline CDR1 SGHNT, CDR2 YYREEE (reference sequence). The ends were cut back, 4 bases at V and 5 bases at J, with 15 bases in the middle. The CDR3 is 14 amino acids. CDR3 region: CASSDPEGGYGYTF. Here the CDR3 DNA reads TGTGCCAGCAGCGACCCCGAGGGGGGGTATGGCTACACCTTC.

The CDR3 spells CSVVTVPLTDTQYF. The CDR3 DNA is TGCAGCGTTGTGACAGTGCCCCTCACAGATACGCAGTATTTT. The V call is TRBV29-1, the J call TRBJ2-3, with a possible D match to TRBD1 (5 bases). The CDR3 is 14 residues long. CDR1 is SQVTM and CDR2 is ANQGSEA in the germline V gene. V gave up 4 bases and J gave up 2 bases, with 13 bases separating them.

The CDR3 bases are TGTGCCAGTAAATCCGGGACACGCACAGATACGCAGTATTTT. Its translation is CASKSGTRTDTQYF. The chain has TRBV5-6 and TRBJ2-3, with a tentative D call TRBD1 (6 bases). Trimming stripped 8 bases from V and 1 base from J, with 14 bases between. The CDR3 is 14 residues long. Looked up from germline, CDR1 is SGHDT and CDR2 is YYEEEE.